This record concerns one TCR beta chain sequence. Its antigen has not been determined. Base qualities are missing; no much larger clone stands one base away. These data are taken from a study of control samples from healthy donors and cancer patients (dated by TCRdb to 2018 to 2021). Library method: the immunoSEQ multiplex PCR assay. TCRdb re-hosts the immuneACCESS table, in-frame sequences only. Its copies lack some clones; in the studies checked, an unresolved V gene accounts for under half of them, and the cause for the rest is not known. The sample records fewer than 80,000 clones, 85% to 90% of which are singletons. The ten largest clones add up to approximately 5.9% of the sample. The CDR3, from cysteine to phenylalanine, totals 17 residues. The kept DNA is CDR3 alone, 51 bases in frame from the first base. Sequences SGHTA (CDR1) and FQGTGA (CDR2) are obtained from the germline V gene. The junction shows trimming of 0 bases on V and 4 bases on J, and the gene matches do not reach 8 bases of it.

Recombination connected TRBV7-3 to TRBJ2-2, and 7 bases in between align with TRBD2. The TCR comes from a man aged 60 to 69 with colorectal cancer. The material sequenced was PBMCs. CDR3 reads: CASSLTVAGVPTGELFF. The nucleotide sequence is TGTGCCAGCAGCTTAACGGTCGCGGGGGTACCCACCGGGGAGCTGTTTTTT.